This T cell receptor beta chain emerged from a study of blood T cells in healthy people across ages. Then a second PCR, running roughly 7 to 12 cycles, was carried out with a sample-barcoded 5' primer and a J-beta primer mix. TCRdb re-analysed the 5' RACE reads in MiXCR, keeping a single row per CDR3 protein. The sample includes fewer than 2 million distinct CDR3 sequences, about two fifths of them seen just once. Germline V gene sequence: CDR1 SGHVS, CDR2 FQNEAQ. V was cut by 4 bases and J by 4 bases, with 17 bases left in between. The length of the CDR3 is 16 residues. Sequences were obtained from blood. The receptor's source is a human donor in good health. The chain joins TRBV7-8 to TRBJ2-1, with D maybe TRBD2 (6 bases). This CDR3 is CASSSRRSAGYNEQFF. The CDR3 nucleotides are TGTGCCAGCAGCTCTAGACGGAGTGCGGGATACAATGAGCAGTTCTTC.